The rows below give T cell receptor beta chains drawn from one sample of a study of neurological immune-mediated disorders. In TCRdb, the 5' RACE reads were re-called with MiXCR into one record per CDR3 protein. The table records 60,000 to 85,000 distinct CDR3 sequences, roughly 4.4% of them present only once. Sequenced material: PBMCs. These receptor sequences come from a woman in her 70s with multiple sclerosis. The CDR3 runs from the conserved cysteine through the conserved F or W. A D gene is named only where the DNA matches it firmly. Clone sizes are given selectively: once, few, many, or a class where the clone is expanded.

>TRBJ2-3|TRBD2|18|many|TRBV20-1
TGCAGTGCACCCGGACTAGCGGGAGCGGGTGGCCGCACAGATACGCAGTATTTT
CSAPGLAGAGGRTDTQYF
>TRBJ1-3|-|14|few|TRBV25-1
TGTGCCAGCAGTGACCGGGGGCATGGAAACACCATATATTTT
CASSDRGHGNTIYF
>TRBJ1-4|-|13|many|TRBV5-1
TGCGCCAGCAGCTTGGAAGGGGCCGAAAAACTGTTTTTT
CASSLEGAEKLFF
>TRBJ2-3|-|13|many|TRBV10-3
TGTGCCATCAGTGCAGGCCGGATCGATACGCAGTATTTT
CAISAGRIDTQYF
>TRBJ1-2|-|16|-|TRBV18
TGTGCCAGCTCACCTTCGGCGGGGGTAGCTAACTATGGCTACACCTTC
CASSPSAGVANYGYTF
>TRBJ2-1|-|12|many|TRBV10-3
TGTGCCATCAGTGAGTGGGAGAATGAGCAGTTCTTC
CAISEWENEQFF
>TRBJ1-5|-|14|-|TRBV6-6
TGTGCCAGCAGTTACATAGGTTACAATCAGCCCCAGCATTTT
CASSYIGYNQPQHF
>TRBJ2-1|-|11|-|TRBV5-1
TGCGCCAGCAGCTCGAATGCTGAGCAGTTCTTC
CASSSNAEQFF
>TRBJ2-7|-|14|many|TRBV6-2/TRBV6-3
TGTGCCAGCAGTTACTCGACGGCCTCCTACGAGCAGTACTTC
CASSYSTASYEQYF
>TRBJ1-5|-|13|many|TRBV6-5
TGTGCCAGCAGTTACTTTCCTAGCGGGCCCCAGCATTTT
CASSYFPSGPQHF
>TRBJ1-5|TRBD1|16|many|TRBV6-5
TGTGCCAGCAGAACCAGAGGGACAGATAGCAATCAGCCCCAGCATTTT
CASRTRGTDSNQPQHF
>TRBJ2-7|TRBD1|15|many|TRBV5-1
TGCGCCAGCAGATTGACCGGGACAGGAGTCTACGAGCAGTACTTC
CASRLTGTGVYEQYF
>TRBJ2-2|TRBD1|14|many|TRBV6-5
TGTGCCAGCAGAACGACAGGGGAGACCGGGGAGCTGTTTTTT
CASRTTGETGELFF
>TRBJ2-3|-|14|many|TRBV7-2
TGTGCCAGCAGCCCCCGCCTAGCGACAGATACGCAGTATTTT
CASSPRLATDTQYF
>TRBJ2-5|-|11|many|TRBV7-7
TGTGCTAGCATGAGGAAAGAGACCCAGTACTTC
CASMRKETQYF
>TRBJ2-4|-|18|many|TRBV4-1
TGCGCCAGCAGCCAAGGGGGGGCGAGGGAAATAGCCAAAAACATTCAGTACTTC
CASSQGGAREIAKNIQYF
>TRBJ2-7|TRBD1|14|many|TRBV20-1
TGCAGTGCTAGTCTTAACAGGGGGGTCTACGAGCAGTACTTC
CSASLNRGVYEQYF
>TRBJ1-1|-|11|few|TRBV20-1
TGCAGTGCTAGTAACCTCCCTGAAGCTTTCTTT
CSASNLPEAFF
>TRBJ2-1|TRBD2|14|-|TRBV6-2/TRBV6-3
TGTGCCAGCAGGATGACTAGCGGGGGAAATGAGCAGTTCTTC
CASRMTSGGNEQFF
>TRBJ2-7|TRBD2|14|many|TRBV12-3/TRBV12-4
TGTGCCAGCAGCTCGATTAGTGCGGGAGGCGAGCAGTACTTC
CASSSISAGGEQYF
>TRBJ1-3|-|14|many|TRBV29-1
TGCAGCGTTAAGACCAGGACAGCAGGGAGCACCATATATTTT
CSVKTRTAGSTIYF
>TRBJ2-7|-|14|few|TRBV5-6
TGTGCCAGCAGCTTAAGGGGTGGCTCCTACGAGCAGTACTTC
CASSLRGGSYEQYF
>TRBJ1-1|-|14|many|TRBV12-3/TRBV12-4
TGTGCCAGCAGTCAGGGAACTTGGAACACTGAAGCTTTCTTT
CASSQGTWNTEAFF
>TRBJ2-5|-|11|many|TRBV11-2
TGTGCCAGCAGGATCGAAGAGACCCAGTACTTC
CASRIEETQYF
>TRBJ2-5|-|16|many|TRBV7-6
TGTGCCAGCAGCTTAGGCAGCGGTCCATTGGGAAAGACCCAGTACTTC
CASSLGSGPLGKTQYF
>TRBJ2-1|TRBD2|15|few|TRBV5-1
TGCGCCAGCAGCCAAGGGACTAGCGGGAGTAATGAGCAGTTCTTC
CASSQGTSGSNEQFF
>TRBJ2-3|-|13|many|TRBV5-1
TGTGCCAGCAGTTTAGGCGGCACAGATACGCAGTATTTT
CASSLGGTDTQYF
>TRBJ1-1|-|15|many|TRBV20-1
TGCAGTGCTAGGATGGACGGGAGACGTAACACTGAAGCTTTCTTT
CSARMDGRRNTEAFF
>TRBJ1-2|-|14|many|TRBV12-3/TRBV12-4
TGTGCCAGCAGTTTAGTCCAGGGAGTAGGTGGCTACACCTTC
CASSLVQGVGGYTF
>TRBJ1-6|TRBD1|17|many|TRBV4-1
TGCGCCAGCAGCCAAGGAACCCCGGGACAGGGTTCCGTGACCCTCCACTTT
CASSQGTPGQGSVTLHF
>TRBJ2-1|TRBD2|16|-|TRBV3-1
TGTGCCAGCAGCCAGAGTAGCGGGAGCTTGTTCAATGAGCAGTTCTTC
CASSQSSGSLFNEQFF
>TRBJ1-1|TRBD1|15|many|TRBV27
TGTGCCAGCAGTAGAAAGGGACAGGTGAACACTGAAGCTTTCTTT
CASSRKGQVNTEAFF
>TRBJ1-2|TRBD1|15|few|TRBV5-5
TGTGCCAGCAGCTTGCGGGGACAGACACTTTATGGCTACACCTTC
CASSLRGQTLYGYTF
>TRBJ2-5|-|12|many|TRBV5-1
TGCGCCAGCAGGTTGGGAGCCGAGACCCAGTACTTC
CASRLGAETQYF
>TRBJ1-5|-|14|many|TRBV4-1
TGCGCCAGCAGCCGAATAGGAGGTTATCAGCCCCAGCATTTT
CASSRIGGYQPQHF
>TRBJ1-1|-|14|-|TRBV14
TGTGCCAGCAGCGACTTCCCAGTGGGTACTGAAGCTTTCTTT
CASSDFPVGTEAFF
>TRBJ2-1|-|16|many|TRBV5-6
TGTGCCAGCAGCTCCCTCGGGCAGGGTACCTACAATGAGCAGTTCTTC
CASSSLGQGTYNEQFF
>TRBJ2-2|TRBD2|16|many|TRBV5-1
TGCGCCAGCAGCAGGGAGACTAGCGGGAGCACCGGGGAGCTGTTTTTT
CASSRETSGSTGELFF
>TRBJ1-1|-|11|many|TRBV12-3/TRBV12-4
TGTGCCAGCACCCTTCATGGTGAAGCTTTCTTT
CASTLHGEAFF
>TRBJ1-2|-|14|few|TRBV7-2
TGTGCCAGCAGGCCCAGTAAGGCTAACTATGGCTACACCTTC
CASRPSKANYGYTF
>TRBJ2-7|TRBD2|15|many|TRBV7-9
TGTGCCAGCAGCTTCGGACTAGCGGGAGGTAGCGAGCAGTACTTC
CASSFGLAGGSEQYF
>TRBJ2-6|TRBD1|15|many|TRBV6-1
TGTGCCAGCAGTCCAGGGGGATCTGGGGCCAACGTCCTGACTTTC
CASSPGGSGANVLTF
>TRBJ2-1|-|19|many|TRBV5-1
TGCGCCAGCAGCCTCCCCCGGGAGCCGGGCCGGAGCTCCTACAATGAGCAGTTCTTC
CASSLPREPGRSSYNEQFF
>TRBJ1-4|-|16|many|TRBV20-1
TGCAGTGCTAGAGATGTTCGTCTTCCAGCTAATGAAAAACTGTTTTTT
CSARDVRLPANEKLFF
>TRBJ2-7|TRBD2|16|-|TRBV18
TGTGCCAGCTCCCCACAAGGAGCGGGAGCCTCCTACGAGCAGTACTTC
CASSPQGAGASYEQYF
>TRBJ2-1|TRBD2|17|many|TRBV9
TGTGCCAGCAGCGTAGGAAGGGGGACTAGCGGTTACAATGAGCAGTTCTTC
CASSVGRGTSGYNEQFF
>TRBJ2-7|-|13|many|TRBV14
TGTGCCAGCAGCCAGGCGAGCTCCTACGAGCAGTACTTC
CASSQASSYEQYF
>TRBJ2-7|-|16|many|TRBV3-1
TGTGCCAGCAGCCAGTCGGGCGGAGACCCCTCCTACGAGCAGTACTTC
CASSQSGGDPSYEQYF
>TRBJ1-1|-|14|few|TRBV6-5
TGTGCCAGCCGCTCCCGTACAACGAACACTGAAGCTTTCTTT
CASRSRTTNTEAFF
>TRBJ2-3|-|13|many|TRBV29-1
TGCAGCGTTGAAGGGGGGGAATTAGATACGCAGTATTTT
CSVEGGELDTQYF